This T cell receptor beta chain comes out of a study of spatial heterogeneity in lung cancer. About the research overall: Consistently, beta-chain sequences turned up in larger numbers than alpha-chain sequences did. Tumor-region TCR transcript counts correlated strongly with a T cell module score from matched bulk RNA-seq.

The time point denotes: sample taken at primary tumor resection. The cohort: under 80 early-stage, untreated non-small cell lung cancer patients. V shed 5 bases and J shed 2 bases, with 8 bases lying between them. CDR3 length equals 12 residues. Germline V lookup: CDR1 SGHRS, CDR2 YFSETQ. TCRdb recomputed calls from the 5' RACE reads with MiXCR, one row per CDR3 protein. This sample has about 20,000 distinct CDR3 sequences, with 15% to 20% found just once. Whole-study findings and limits: For expanded intratumoral alpha and beta TCRs, counts tracked tumor mutation counts.

This clonotype is deemed medium-sized. The antigen is undetermined. The source material was lung tumor tissue, sampled at surgery. This rearrangement joins TRBV5-1 to TRBJ2-7; D could derive from TRBD1 or TRBD2 (5 bases each). The sequence was obtained from a female donor with early-stage non-small cell lung cancer. The CDR3 nucleotides are TGCGCCAGCAGAGGGACGGCCTACGAGCAGTACTTC. It specifies CASRGTAYEQYF.